Shown below are 28 T cell receptor beta chains from a single sample sequenced in a study of shared clonotypes between healthy human individuals. The data were produced by immunoSEQ multiplex PCR, yet TCRdb's version contains in-frame clones alone and is incomplete. The sample yields about 1 million clones, about 75% seen once. Sequencing was carried out using memory CD4+ T cells sorted from blood. Subset: CD45RA-negative fraction. Receptors were obtained from a man aged 18 to 29 in good health.

Remarks on this clone: Other DNA sequences in the sample encode the same CDR3. The J gene is TRBJ1-6, the V gene TRBV6-1, with D perhaps matching TRBD1 (6 bases). Germline values: CDR1 MNHNS, CDR2 SASEGT. This CDR3 comprises 15 residues. V dropped 6 bases and J dropped 7 bases, with 16 bases sitting between them. The CDR3: CASSESRTANSPLHF. CDR3 coding DNA: TGTGCCAGCAGCGAAAGTAGGACAGCGAATTCACCCCTCCACTTT.

In regard to this clone: The same CDR3 arises from other DNA sequences in this sample as well. The chain has TRBV30 and TRBJ2-7; TRBD1 agrees at 8 bases. V shed 5 bases, J shed 4 bases, and the junction held 4 bases outside the gene matches. CDR1 is GTSNPN, CDR2 SVGIG, per germline (reference sequence). The CDR3 runs 12 residues. CDR3 region: CAWRDRHYEQYF. CDR3 sequence (DNA): TGTGCCTGGCGGGACAGGCATTACGAGCAGTACTTC.

Only a few counts were recorded for this clone. The chain links TRBV13 to TRBJ1-1; TRBD1 matches 8 bases. CDR1 PRHDT and CDR2 FYEKMQ come from the germline V gene (reference sequence). Trimming cost V 5 bases and J 2 bases; bases outside gene matches: 7. The CDR3 is made up of 15 amino acids. CDR3 protein: CASSTWTGPNTEAFF. CDR3 sequence (DNA): TGTGCCAGCAGCACCTGGACAGGGCCCAACACTGAAGCTTTCTTT.

The chain joins TRBV19 to TRBJ1-2; D possibly corresponds to TRBD1 (5 bases). The CDR3 consists of 15 residues. Germline CDR1 is LNHDA and CDR2 is SQIVND (reference sequence). Trimming pared 3 bases from V and 0 bases from J, leaving 11 bases between. The CDR3 is CASSMVDRANYGYTF. DNA for the CDR3: TGTGCCAGTAGTATGGTCGACAGAGCTAACTATGGCTACACCTTC.

J is TRBJ2-2 and V is TRBV15, with D possibly TRBD2 on 6 matching bases. V lost 6 bases and J lost 2, with 10 bases in between. The CDR3 totals 14 residues. Germline V gene sequence: CDR1 LNHNV, CDR2 YYDKDF (reference sequence). The CDR3 is CATRPRGNTGELFF. The CDR3 DNA sequence: TGTGCCACCAGGCCGCGGGGTAACACCGGGGAGCTGTTTTTT.

The chain joins TRBV29-1 to TRBJ2-7; a weak D match, TRBD1 (7 bases). The CDR3 covers 14 residues. Germline CDR1 and CDR2: SQVTM and ANQGSEA. V dropped 2 bases and J dropped 7 bases, with 18 bases sitting between them. CDR3 sequence: CSVEHRGGYGEQYF. CDR3 nucleotide sequence: TGCAGCGTTGAACACAGGGGAGGTTATGGGGAGCAGTACTTC.

The chain recombines TRBV11-2 with TRBJ1-1, with unresolved D. V was cut by 1 base and J by 4 bases, with 13 bases left in between. CDR3 length: 15 amino acids. Germline CDR1 is SGHAT and CDR2 is FQNNGV. The CDR3, as DNA: TGTGCCAGCAGCTTAGTTACCTCAAAGGTCACTGAAGCTTTCTTT. It is translated as CASSLVTSKVTEAFF. The full variable domain, rest sourced from reference TRBV11-2 and TRBJ1-1, is EAGVAQSPRYKIIEKRQSVAFWCNPISGHATLYWYQQILGQGPKLLIQFQNNGVVDDSQLPKDRFSAERLKGVDSTLKIQPAKLEDSAVYLCASSLVTSKVTEAFFGQGTRLTVV.

The chain recombines TRBV6-5 with TRBJ2-4; 8 positions agree with TRBD2. V was clipped by 7 bases and J by 7 bases; unmatched bases: 9. Germline CDR1 and CDR2: MNHEY and SVGAGI. CDR3 length equals 14 residues. CDR3 coding DNA: TGTGCCAGCATCGACCTCCGGGGGGGCAACATTCAGTACTTC. As protein: CASIDLRGGNIQYF.

The V call is TRBV5-1, the J call TRBJ1-5, with D unclear. The CDR3 contains 15 residues. In germline, CDR1 is SGHRS, CDR2 YFSETQ. The germline V and J ends were trimmed by 0 bases and 1 base, with 8 bases remaining between them. The CDR3 spells CASSLEGKSNQPQHF. CDR3 DNA sequence: TGCGCCAGCAGCTTGGAAGGGAAGAGCAATCAGCCCCAGCATTTT.

This clone was observed a handful of times. The J gene is TRBJ2-7, the V gene TRBV11-2, with D perhaps matching TRBD2 (7 bases). The CDR3 consists of 19 residues. Germline CDR1 is SGHAT and CDR2 is FQNNGV. V lost 0 bases, J lost 0 bases, and 21 bases lay in between. CDR3 sequence: CASSLDSRGTGGSSYEQYF. Here the CDR3 DNA reads TGTGCCAGCAGCTTAGATAGCCGAGGGACGGGGGGCAGCTCCTACGAGCAGTACTTC.

The V and J genes are TRBV28 and TRBJ2-1, with TRBD1 matching over 8 bases. The ends lost 5 bases at V and 2 bases at J; junction bases unmatched: 5. The germline V gene encodes CDR1 MDHEN and CDR2 SYDVKM. This CDR3 contains 15 residues. The CDR3 region has the DNA TGTGCCAGCAGTAAAGGACAGGGAGCCTACAATGAGCAGTTCTTC. Its translation is CASSKGQGAYNEQFF.

The CDR3 nucleotides are TGTGCCACCAGCAGGGGATCCGGTGGCTACACCTTC. Protein sequence: CATSRGSGGYTF. The V and J genes are TRBV15 and TRBJ1-2; D is unclear. The CDR3 has 12 amino acids. V was clipped by 3 bases and J by 7 bases, with 9 bases between them. Germline V gene sequence: CDR1 LNHNV, CDR2 YYDKDF (reference sequence). Looking up the rest from reference TRBV15 and TRBJ1-2 gives the full variable domain: DAMVIQNPRYQVTQFGKPVTLSCSQTLNHNVMYWYQQKSSQAPKLLFHYYDKDFNNEADTPDNFQSRRPNTSFCFLDIRSPGLGDTAMYLCATSRGSGGYTFGSGTRLTVV.

This chain connects TRBV19 to TRBJ1-5; D is undetermined. The germline V gene encodes CDR1 LNHDA and CDR2 SQIVND (reference sequence). V was trimmed by 1 base and J by 3 bases, leaving 13 bases between them. CDR3 length: 16 residues. The CDR3 DNA follows: TGTGCCAGTAGTATAGGGTGGGATCTAGACAATCAGCCCCAGCATTTT. Translated, it gives CASSIGWDLDNQPQHF.

The DNA of the CDR3 is TGTGCCAGCTCACCGACGGGACAGGGGGCACTCTACGGCTACACCTTC. Amino acid sequence: CASSPTGQGALYGYTF. The J gene is TRBJ1-2, the V gene TRBV18; 12 bases are a match to TRBD1. The germline V gene encodes CDR1 KGHSH and CDR2 LQKENI. The V segment lost 3 bases and the J segment 8 bases; nucleotides outside the gene matches: 10. This CDR3 is 16 amino acids long.

V usage is TRBV18 and J usage is TRBJ1-1; no reliable D call. Germline assignment: CDR1 KGHSH and CDR2 LQKENI. V was trimmed by 2 bases and J by 6 bases, leaving 7 bases between them. The CDR3 extends over 12 amino acids. The CDR3 coding sequence is TGTGCCAGCTCACCAGGGATAGCTGAAGCTTTCTTT. This gives the protein CASSPGIAEAFF.

The rearrangement joins TRBV28 to TRBJ2-4; D not resolved. This CDR3 spans 12 amino acids. Germline CDR1 reads MDHEN; CDR2 reads SYDVKM. Trimming shortened V by 7 bases and J by 4 bases, and 8 bases separated the two germline ends. This CDR3 reads CASTPEKNIQYF. DNA for the CDR3: TGTGCCAGCACCCCGGAAAAAAACATTCAGTACTTC. Supplemented by reference TRBV28 and TRBJ2-4, the full variable domain reads DVKVTQSSRYLVKRTGEKVFLECVQDMDHENMFWYRQDPGLGLRLIYFSYDVKMKEKGDIPEGYSVSREKKERFSLILESASTNQTSMYLCASTPEKNIQYFGAGTRLSVL.

The rearrangement links TRBV5-6 to TRBJ1-2, with D perhaps matching TRBD1 (5 bases). Deletions cut 3 bases from V and 8 bases from J, with 26 bases between. The germline V gene encodes CDR1 SGHDT and CDR2 YYEEEE. CDR3 length: 17 amino acids. The CDR3 bases are TGTGCCAGCAGCTCCCAGTTTGTGGGACGGAACCTTTGGGGCTACACCTTC. Protein sequence: CASSSQFVGRNLWGYTF.

The rearrangement links TRBV30 to TRBJ1-3, with 8 bases that match TRBD1. This CDR3 is built from 13 residues. V lost 5 bases, J lost 6 bases, and 6 bases stayed unmatched. Germline V lookup: CDR1 GTSNPN, CDR2 SVGIG (reference sequence). The CDR3 DNA is TGTGCCTGGTCAGGGGGCTCCGAAAACACCATATATTTT. This encodes CAWSGGSENTIYF.

The rearrangement uses TRBV6-6 and TRBJ1-1; 9 bases line up with TRBD1. Germline CDR1 MNHNY, CDR2 SVGAGI (reference sequence). V lost 6 bases, J lost 2 bases, and 4 bases stayed unmatched. This CDR3 contains 14 residues. The CDR3 coding sequence is TGTGCCAGCAGCGTGGGACAGGGAAACACTGAAGCTTTCTTT. The encoded protein is CASSVGQGNTEAFF.

The rearrangement joins TRBV28 to TRBJ2-1, with TRBD1 matching over 7 bases. CDR3 size: 16 residues. CDR1 is MDHEN, CDR2 SYDVKM, per germline. Trimming took 1 base from V and 0 from J; bases not matched to a gene: 3. The CDR3 reads CASSLSWDSSYNEQFF. The CDR3 nucleotides are TGTGCCAGCAGTTTATCCTGGGACAGCTCCTACAATGAGCAGTTCTTC.

This clone has just a few counts. J is TRBJ1-3 and V is TRBV5-4, with D possibly being TRBD1 (5 bases). The germline V gene encodes CDR1 SGHNT and CDR2 YYREEE (reference sequence). The CDR3 is made up of 15 amino acids. V lost 4 bases, J lost 4 bases, and 15 bases lay in between. The DNA of the CDR3 is TGTGCCAGCAGCCGAGAGGGGTTTGGAGGAAACACCATATATTTT. Translation gives CASSREGFGGNTIYF. The full variable domain, its missing parts supplied by reference TRBV5-4 and TRBJ1-3, is ETGVTQSPTHLIKTRGQQVTLRCSSQSGHNTVSWYQQALGQGPQFIFQYYREEENGRGNFPPRFSGLQFPNYSSELNVNALELDDSALYLCASSREGFGGNTIYFGEGSWLTVV.

The table lists this clone with a count of one. The V gene is TRBV11-2, the J gene TRBJ2-7; D might be TRBD2 (6 bases). V was cut by 0 bases and J by 1 base, with 10 bases left in between. The CDR3 covers 15 residues. The germline gives CDR1 SGHAT, CDR2 FQNNGV. CDR3: CASSLETGTSYEQYF. The CDR3 nucleotides read TGTGCCAGCAGCTTAGAAACGGGGACTTCCTACGAGCAGTACTTC.

This clone appeared a single time. The chain carries TRBV25-1 and TRBJ2-4; D may match TRBD1 or TRBD2 (7 bases each). V dropped 1 base and J dropped 9 bases, with 19 bases sitting between them. The CDR3 is 16 amino acids. Germline values: CDR1 MGHDK, CDR2 SYGVNS. CDR3 in amino acids: CASSEWGGGDFGIQYF. The CDR3 DNA reads as TGTGCCAGCAGTGAATGGGGAGGGGGCGATTTCGGCATTCAGTACTTC.

This clone was seen a few times. Other nucleotide sequences from this sample produce the same CDR3. This chain connects TRBV2 to TRBJ2-2, with TRBD1 matching over 8 bases. The CDR3 is 17 residues long. J gave up 2 bases and V 2 bases, and 7 bases lay outside the gene matches. CDR1 and CDR2 from the germline V gene are SNHLY and FYNNEI. The CDR3 nucleotides read TGTGCCAGCAGTGAATTCACAGGGGGGATCAACACCGGGGAGCTGTTTTTT. Translating gives CASSEFTGGINTGELFF.

V usage is TRBV28 and J usage is TRBJ2-6; D is undetermined. Germline V lookup: CDR1 MDHEN, CDR2 SYDVKM. There are 14 residues in the CDR3. V lost 8 bases to trimming and J lost 6 bases, with 14 bases between them. The CDR3, as DNA: TGTGCCAGCTCCGGTGGAGTTGAGGCCAACGTCCTGACTTTC. Translated: CASSGGVEANVLTF.

The chain links TRBV10-3 to TRBJ1-6; D gene unclear. Trimming removed 4 bases at V and 9 bases at J, with 10 bases between. CDR3 size: 13 residues. From germline, CDR1 is ENHRY and CDR2 SYGVKD. The CDR3 DNA reads TGTGCCATCAGTGTCGAGGGCGGTTCACCCCTCCACTTT. Encoded protein: CAISVEGGSPLHF.

This clone was observed a handful of times. V usage is TRBV14 and J usage is TRBJ2-2; D may correspond to TRBD1 or TRBD2 (5 bases each). Germline CDR1 is SGHDN and CDR2 is FVKESK. V lost 6 bases and J 4 bases, leaving 12 bases between the germline ends. The CDR3 contains 14 residues. This chain's CDR3 is CASRRDGVTGELFF. Written as DNA, the CDR3 is TGTGCCAGCAGACGGGACGGAGTCACCGGGGAGCTGTTTTTT.

This clone was seen only a few times. Other DNA sequences in this specimen translate into the identical CDR3. The V call is TRBV30, the J call TRBJ2-3; D remains ambiguous. The V end lost 1 base, the J end lost 3 bases, and 5 bases lay between the germline ends. Germline values: CDR1 GTSNPN, CDR2 SVGIG (reference sequence). The CDR3 sequence is 12 residues long. The CDR3 bases are TGTGCCTGGAGTGCGTCGACAGATACGCAGTATTTT. This codes for CAWSASTDTQYF.